The next 6 T cell receptor beta chains were all read from a single sample in a study of shared clonotypes between healthy human individuals. TCRdb's copy holds only in-frame clones and misses some; the assay was immunoSEQ multiplex PCR. The sample lists roughly 2,300,000 clones; 92% were seen once. Sequenced sample: naive CD4+ T cells from PBMCs. Stated subset: CD45RA+ positively selected. These receptors all stem from a man between 18 and 35 years old in good health. Some clones in this sample may be carry-over from other donors' samples.

The CDR3 DNA reads as TGTGCCAGCAGCTTAGGCCTAGCGGCAGACCAAGCAATGAGGCAGTTCTTC. Translated: CASSLGLAADQAMRQFF. The rearrangement links TRBV7-9 to TRBJ2-1, with TRBD2 matching over 7 bases. CDR3 length equals 17 residues. CDR1 is SEHNR, CDR2 FQNEAQ, per germline (reference sequence). The J segment lost 12 bases and the V segment lost 1 base, leaving 18 bases of the junction unmatched.

This rearrangement joins TRBV6-5 to TRBJ1-1; D not resolved. The germline V gene encodes CDR1 MNHEY and CDR2 SVGAGI. The germline V and J ends were trimmed by 5 bases and 0 bases, with 7 bases remaining between them. The CDR3 extends over 13 amino acids. In DNA, the CDR3 is TGTGCCAGCAGTCGAGGGATGAACACTGAAGCTTTCTTT. Its translation is CASSRGMNTEAFF.

This clone showed up just once. V gene TRBV4-1 combines with J gene TRBJ2-7; no reliable D call. The V gene's germline CDR1 is MGHRA and CDR2 YSYEKL. This CDR3 has 12 amino acids. Trimming pared 1 base from V and 3 bases from J, leaving 4 bases between. Here the CDR3 reads CASSQGFYEQYF. The CDR3 coding sequence is TGCGCCAGCAGCCAAGGGTTCTACGAGCAGTACTTC.

The chain carries TRBV29-1 and TRBJ2-1; TRBD1 matches at 7 bases. The germline V gene encodes CDR1 SQVTM and CDR2 ANQGSEA. The CDR3 has 12 amino acids. The trim removed 5 bases at V and 8 bases at J, leaving 6 bases unmatched. In DNA, the CDR3 is TGCAGCGTTACCAGGGGGATGGATGAGCAGTTCTTC. It translates to CSVTRGMDEQFF.

V gene TRBV6-5 combines with J gene TRBJ1-1; D is uncertain. This CDR3 spans 14 amino acids. V was pared by 3 bases and J by 4 bases, with 12 bases between. Germline V gene lookup returns CDR1 MNHEY and CDR2 SVGAGI. The CDR3 DNA sequence: TGTGCCAGCAGTTATTACGGAGGTGGCACTGAAGCTTTCTTT. Translated: CASSYYGGGTEAFF.

V is TRBV7-9 and J is TRBJ1-5; maybe TRBD1 (6 bases). This CDR3 has 13 residues. Per the germline V gene, CDR1 is SEHNR and CDR2 is FQNEAQ (reference sequence). The ends were cut back, 5 bases at V and 7 bases at J, with 12 bases in the middle. CDR3 nucleotides: TGTGCCAGCAGCCCCGACAGGCCACAGCCCCAGCATTTT. This encodes CASSPDRPQPQHF.